This T cell receptor (delta chain) was captured by sequencing in a study of Vδ1+ human thymocytes. Overall study results and limits: Thymic TRG and TRD repertoires appeared highly polyclonal, with Gaussian CDR3 length distributions.

CDR3 length: 23 amino acids. Germline CDR1 reads TSWWSYY; CDR2 reads QGS. The J segment lost 0 bases and the V segment lost 2 bases, leaving 26 bases of the junction unmatched. RNA was extracted from the cells and then reverse transcribed. Multiplex PCR used pooled V-gene forward primers and a constant-region reverse primer to amplify CDR3s. TCRdb re-called the multiplex PCR reads using CATT. The repertoire has some 73,000 delta-chain clones, around 35% of them found once; the top ten carry over 0.2%. In regard to this clone: Its specificity is unknown.

The clonotype comes from a boy under three years old who had congenital heart surgery. Sequenced sample: Vdelta1+ gamma-delta thymocytes from the thymus. As to subset: FACS-sorted CD3+ TCRalphabeta- TCRVdelta1+ TCRVdelta2- thymocytes. The chain recombines TRDV1 with TRDJ1; 8 bases agree with TRDD3. Written as DNA, the CDR3 is TGTGCTCTTGGGGAAAGAGTCAATTTTCAAGACGGTACTGGGGGTTATAACACCGATAAACTCATCTTT. Its translation: CALGERVNFQDGTGGYNTDKLIF.